Listed below are T cell receptor beta chains from one sample, sequenced in a study of CD8+ T cells in alopecia areata. TCRdb keeps only in-frame clones here, not all; method: immunoSEQ multiplex PCR. The sample contains hundreds of thousands of clones, 60% of which appear only once. The source was CD4+ T cells sorted from blood, collected at week 52, from a patient treated with tofacitinib. The receptors here all came from a human donor with alopecia areata. The CDR3 runs from the conserved cysteine through the conserved F or W. Fields, in order: J gene, D gene, V gene, clone size, CDR3 protein, CDR3 DNA. The D gene is left open where the match is weak. Where a row states a size, it is once, few, many or the class of an expanded clone; other rows omit it.

TRBJ2-3 TRBD2 TRBV10-2 few CASRTSGSPTDTQYF TGCGCCAGCCGGACTAGCGGTTCCCCCACAGATACGCAGTATTTT
TRBJ1-2 . TRBV14 few CASSQDPRDTNYGYTF TGTGCCAGCAGCCAAGACCCTCGGGACACTAACTATGGCTACACCTTC
TRBJ1-6 . TRBV30 . CAWRGAYNSPLHF TGTGCCTGGAGGGGAGCCTATAATTCACCCCTCCACTTT
TRBJ2-1 TRBD1 TRBV29-1 . CSGYRGSSYNEQFF TGCAGCGGATACAGGGGGAGCTCCTACAATGAGCAGTTCTTC
TRBJ2-7 . TRBV29-1 . CSVGGLAESNEQYF TGCAGCGTTGGGGGGCTAGCGGAGTCAAACGAGCAGTACTTC
TRBJ2-2 TRBD2 TRBV2 few CASRGGGSPGELFF TGTGCCAGCAGGGGCGGGGGGTCCCCCGGGGAGCTGTTTTTT
TRBJ2-2 . TRBV11-2 few CASSLDSVNTGELFF TGTGCCAGCAGCTTAGATTCGGTGAACACCGGGGAGCTGTTTTTT
TRBJ2-3 . TRBV5-4 . CASSPPGPRVYTQYF TGTGCCAGCAGCCCCCCGGGACCCCGAGTTTATACGCAGTATTTT
TRBJ1-1 . TRBV29-1 . CSVERMTRTEAFF TGCAGCGTTGAGAGGATGACGAGGACTGAAGCTTTCTTT
TRBJ2-1 . TRBV4-2 . CASSPMWPWRNEQFF TGTGCCAGCAGCCCGATGTGGCCTTGGAGGAATGAGCAGTTCTTC
TRBJ2-6 TRBD1 TRBV7-2 few CASSSHRGMVSGANVLTF TGTGCCAGCAGCTCCCACAGGGGGATGGTGTCTGGGGCCAACGTCCTGACTTTC
TRBJ1-1 . TRBV29-1 . CSVGSTEAFF TGCAGCGTAGGGAGCACTGAAGCTTTCTTT
TRBJ2-1 TRBD1 TRBV11-2 . CASSLVPWTGDNEQFF TGTGCCAGCAGCTTAGTACCTTGGACAGGGGACAATGAGCAGTTCTTC
TRBJ1-1 . TRBV30 . CAWRGRNTEAFF TGTGCCTGGAGAGGGAGGAACACTGAAGCTTTCTTT
TRBJ2-7 . TRBV5-6 . CASSWMGDSYEQYF TGTGCCAGCAGCTGGATGGGCGACTCTTACGAGCAGTACTTC
TRBJ2-5 . TRBV2 few CASSEVETQYF TGTGCCAGCAGTGAAGTGGAGACCCAGTACTTC
TRBJ2-2 . TRBV4-1 . CASSQRQEGTGELFF TGCGCCAGCAGCCAACGACAGGAGGGCACCGGGGAGCTGTTTTTT
TRBJ1-1 . TRBV29-1 few CSAHRELNTEAFF TGCAGCGCTCACAGGGAATTGAACACTGAAGCTTTCTTT
TRBJ2-3 TRBD2 TRBV25-1 few CASGRLAGTTDTQYF TGTGCCAGCGGTCGACTAGCGGGGACCACAGATACGCAGTATTTT
TRBJ1-1 . TRBV28 . CASSLMNTEAFF TGTGCCAGCAGTTTAATGAACACTGAAGCTTTCTTT
TRBJ2-3 TRBD2 TRBV27 . CASRGSGGATDTQYF TGTGCCAGCAGAGGGAGCGGGGGGGCGACAGATACGCAGTATTTT
TRBJ1-2 . TRBV5-6 few CASSLASAIYGYTF TGTGCCAGCAGCCTTGCATCGGCTATCTATGGCTACACCTTC
TRBJ1-3 . TRBV30 . CAWSVGLQNGGNTIYF TGTGCCTGGAGTGTCGGGTTACAGAATGGTGGAAACACCATATATTTT
TRBJ2-7 . TRBV29-1 once CSVEEDKTYEQYF TGCAGCGTTGAAGAGGACAAAACCTACGAGCAGTACTTC
TRBJ1-6 TRBD1 TRBV25-1 few CASMGDRADSPLHF TGTGCCAGCATGGGGGACAGGGCGGATTCACCCCTCCACTTT
TRBJ2-3 TRBD2 TRBV4-2 . CASSRELAGGLADTQYF TGTGCCAGCAGCCGAGAACTAGCGGGGGGGCTCGCAGATACGCAGTATTTT
TRBJ1-6 . TRBV10-3 . CAIKGLLVVGSPLHF TGTGCCATCAAGGGGCTCCTCGTCGTTGGTTCACCCCTCCACTTT
TRBJ1-1 . TRBV30 . CAWSTYREDEAFF TGTGCCTGGAGTACCTACAGGGAGGACGAAGCTTTCTTT
TRBJ1-1 . TRBV6-5 . CASSYSKRNTEAFF TGTGCCAGCAGTTACTCGAAGAGGAACACTGAAGCTTTCTTT
TRBJ2-7 . TRBV5-1 few CASSPVGGEGEQYF TGCGCCAGCAGCCCTGTCGGGGGAGAGGGGGAGCAGTACTTC
TRBJ2-2 . TRBV29-1 . CSVGDRHSANTGELFF TGCAGCGTTGGTGACAGGCATTCCGCGAACACCGGGGAGCTGTTTTTT
TRBJ1-2 TRBD1 TRBV6-6 . CASITQGNYGYTF TGTGCCAGCATTACACAGGGGAACTATGGCTACACCTTC
TRBJ1-2 . TRBV7-2 many CASPRERRLGYGYTF TGTGCCAGCCCAAGAGAACGGCGCCTGGGCTATGGCTACACCTTC
TRBJ2-1 . TRBV7-9 . CASSLDTGQQDEQFF TGTGCCAGCAGCTTAGATACAGGGCAGCAGGATGAGCAGTTCTTC
TRBJ2-7 TRBD1 TRBV7-9 . CASSPSGQRVYEQYF TGTGCCAGCAGCCCTTCGGGACAGAGGGTCTACGAGCAGTACTTC
TRBJ2-7 TRBD1 TRBV30 few CAWNGQGASAEQYF TGTGCCTGGAACGGACAGGGGGCGTCTGCCGAGCAGTACTTC
TRBJ2-3 . TRBV10-1 few CASSESEGGTDTQYF TGCGCCAGCAGTGAGTCCGAAGGTGGTACAGATACGCAGTATTTT
TRBJ2-1 TRBD2 TRBV29-1 few CSVEALAGRPYNEQFF TGCAGCGTTGAGGCGCTAGCGGGACGACCCTACAATGAGCAGTTCTTC
TRBJ1-2 . TRBV7-9 . CASSSPAGGYTF TGTGCCAGCAGCTCCCCGGCGGGGGGCTACACCTTC
TRBJ2-5 . TRBV2 . CASSQETQYF TGTGCCAGCAGTCAAGAGACCCAGTACTTC
TRBJ2-3 TRBD1 TRBV6-1 . CAADRGADTQYF TGTGCCGCCGACAGGGGGGCAGATACGCAGTATTTT
TRBJ2-3 . TRBV11-2 once CASSLDPTDTQYF TGTGCCAGCAGCTTAGACCCTACGGATACGCAGTATTTT
TRBJ2-3 TRBD2 TRBV29-1 . CSAGTSGVRQYF TGCAGCGCCGGGACTAGCGGGGTGCGCCAGTATTTT
TRBJ2-7 TRBD1 TRBV4-3 . CASSQAWRDRMTYEQYF TGCGCCAGCAGCCAAGCTTGGCGGGACAGGATGACCTACGAGCAGTACTTC
TRBJ2-2 . TRBV2 . CASSRAGAVSIGELFF TGTGCCAGCAGTCGAGCGGGCGCCGTTAGTATAGGGGAGCTGTTTTTT
TRBJ2-1 . TRBV29-1 few CSVGVGEQFF TGCAGCGTGGGTGTCGGGGAGCAGTTCTTC
TRBJ2-1 . TRBV12-5 . CASGFSPPGNEQFF TGTGCTAGTGGTTTCTCCCCCCCAGGCAATGAGCAGTTCTTC
TRBJ2-1 TRBD2 TRBV7-2 . CASSFTSGSYNEQFF TGTGCCAGCAGCTTTACTAGCGGGTCCTACAATGAGCAGTTCTTC
TRBJ1-2 . TRBV7-2 . CASSRDALQGLDGYTF TGTGCCAGCAGCCGAGACGCCCTACAGGGCTTGGATGGCTACACCTTC
TRBJ1-1 . TRBV29-1 . CSVVRGLSSEAFF TGCAGCGTTGTTCGGGGATTGAGTAGTGAAGCTTTCTTT
TRBJ1-2 . TRBV30 . CAWSVPPQSGYTF TGTGCCTGGAGTGTACCCCCACAGTCTGGCTACACCTTC
TRBJ2-5 . TRBV7-9 . CASSLPRQETQYF TGTGCCAGCAGCTTACCGCGACAAGAGACCCAGTACTTC
TRBJ2-5 . TRBV7-3 . CASSLNREDKTQYF TGTGCCAGCAGCTTAAACAGGGAAGATAAAACCCAGTACTTC
TRBJ2-2 . TRBV5-1 few CASSLDSTGELFF TGCGCCAGCAGCTTGGATAGCACCGGGGAGCTGTTTTTT
TRBJ2-1 . TRBV4-1 few CASSPLGLSEQFF TGCGCCAGCAGCCCCCTCGGACTATCCGAGCAGTTCTTC
TRBJ2-7 . TRBV6-5 . CASCYSGTYEQYF TGTGCCAGCTGTTACTCCGGGACCTACGAGCAGTACTTC
TRBJ2-3 . TRBV5-1 few CASSLLNPTDTQYF TGCGCCAGCAGCTTACTTAATCCCACAGATACGCAGTATTTT